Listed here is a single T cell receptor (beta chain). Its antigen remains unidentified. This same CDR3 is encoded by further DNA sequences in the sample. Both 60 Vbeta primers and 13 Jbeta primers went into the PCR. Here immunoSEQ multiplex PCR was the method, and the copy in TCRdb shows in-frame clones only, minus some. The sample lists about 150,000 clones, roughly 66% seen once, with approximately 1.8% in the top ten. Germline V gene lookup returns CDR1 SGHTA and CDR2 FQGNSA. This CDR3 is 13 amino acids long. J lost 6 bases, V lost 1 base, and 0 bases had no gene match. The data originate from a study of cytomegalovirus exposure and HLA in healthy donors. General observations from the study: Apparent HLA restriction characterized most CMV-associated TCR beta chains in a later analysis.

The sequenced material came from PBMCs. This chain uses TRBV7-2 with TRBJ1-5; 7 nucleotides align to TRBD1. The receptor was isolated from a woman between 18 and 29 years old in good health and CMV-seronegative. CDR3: CASSLGQGQPQHF. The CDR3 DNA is TGTGCCAGCAGCTTAGGACAGGGTCAGCCCCAGCATTTT.